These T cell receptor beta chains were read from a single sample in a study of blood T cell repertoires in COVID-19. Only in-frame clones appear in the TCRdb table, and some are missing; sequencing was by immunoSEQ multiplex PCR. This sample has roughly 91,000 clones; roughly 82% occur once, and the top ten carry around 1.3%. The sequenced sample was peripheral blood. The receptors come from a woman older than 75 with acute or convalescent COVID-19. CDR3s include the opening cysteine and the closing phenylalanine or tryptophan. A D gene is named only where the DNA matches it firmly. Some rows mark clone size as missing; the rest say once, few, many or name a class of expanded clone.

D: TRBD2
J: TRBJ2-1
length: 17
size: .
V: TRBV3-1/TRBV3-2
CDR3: CASSPGLAGGTRGEQFF
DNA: TGTGCCAGCAGCCCTGGACTAGCGGGGGGTACTCGGGGTGAGCAGTTCTTC

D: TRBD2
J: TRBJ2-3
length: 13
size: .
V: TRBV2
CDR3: CARVAGGTDTQYF
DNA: TGTGCCAGAGTAGCGGGGGGCACAGATACGCAGTATTTT

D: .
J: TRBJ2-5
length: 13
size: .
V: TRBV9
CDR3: CASSPRGAETQYF
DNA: TGTGCCAGCAGCCCTCGGGGGGCAGAGACCCAGTACTTC

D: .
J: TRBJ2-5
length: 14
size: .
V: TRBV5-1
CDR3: CASSFTAPGETQYF
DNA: TGCGCCAGCAGCTTCACAGCTCCTGGAGAGACCCAGTACTTC

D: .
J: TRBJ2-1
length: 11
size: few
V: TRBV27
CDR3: CASSWANEQFF
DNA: TGTGCCAGCAGTTGGGCCAATGAGCAGTTCTTC

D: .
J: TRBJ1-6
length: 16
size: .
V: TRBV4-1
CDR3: CASSQEGAGSVSPLHF
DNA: TGCGCCAGCAGCCAAGAAGGCGCAGGGTCGGTTTCACCCCTCCACTTT

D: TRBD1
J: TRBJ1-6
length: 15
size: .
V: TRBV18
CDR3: CASSPLGQGNSPLHF
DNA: TGTGCCAGCTCACCCCTAGGACAGGGCAATTCACCCCTCCACTTT

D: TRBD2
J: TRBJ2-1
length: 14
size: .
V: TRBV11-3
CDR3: CASSLLTGGGEQFF
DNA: TGTGCCAGCAGCTTACTCACCGGGGGGGGTGAGCAGTTCTTC

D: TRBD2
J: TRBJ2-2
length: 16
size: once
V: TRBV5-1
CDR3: CASSSSSGRTTGELFF
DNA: TGCGCCAGCAGCTCATCTAGCGGGAGGACCACCGGGGAGCTGTTTTTT

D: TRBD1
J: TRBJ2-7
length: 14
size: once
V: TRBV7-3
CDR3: CASSAGTGALEQYF
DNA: TGTGCCAGCAGCGCCGGGACAGGGGCTCTCGAGCAGTACTTC

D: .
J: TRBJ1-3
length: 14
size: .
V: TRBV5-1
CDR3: CASSVTGTPATIYF
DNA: TGCGCCAGCAGCGTGACCGGGACACCCGCCACCATATATTTT

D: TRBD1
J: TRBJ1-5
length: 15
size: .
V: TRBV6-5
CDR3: CASRSQGGSNQPQHF
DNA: TGTGCCAGCAGATCGCAGGGGGGAAGCAATCAGCCCCAGCATTTT

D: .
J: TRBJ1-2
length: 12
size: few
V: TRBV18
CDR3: CASAETEYGYTF
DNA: TGTGCCAGCGCCGAGACAGAATATGGCTACACCTTC

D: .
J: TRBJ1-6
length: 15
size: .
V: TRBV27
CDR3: CASSLERSHNSPLHF
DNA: TGTGCCAGCAGTCTGGAGCGCAGCCATAATTCACCCCTCCACTTT

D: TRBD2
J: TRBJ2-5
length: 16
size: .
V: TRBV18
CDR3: CASSPLAGVYQETQYF
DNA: TGTGCCAGCTCACCCTTAGCGGGGGTGTACCAAGAGACCCAGTACTTC

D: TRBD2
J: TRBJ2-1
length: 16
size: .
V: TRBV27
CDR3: CASSSTSGQAYNEQFF
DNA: TGTGCCAGCAGTTCGACTAGCGGGCAGGCCTACAATGAGCAGTTCTTC

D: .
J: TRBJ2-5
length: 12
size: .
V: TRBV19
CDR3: CATSDTQETQYF
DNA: TGTGCAACCTCGGACACCCAAGAGACCCAGTACTTC

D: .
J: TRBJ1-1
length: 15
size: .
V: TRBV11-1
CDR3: CASSLDTQGRTEAFF
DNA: TGTGCCAGCAGCTTAGATACGCAGGGTCGGACTGAAGCTTTCTTT

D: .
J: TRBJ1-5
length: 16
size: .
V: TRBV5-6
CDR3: CASSLAAGVSNQPQHF
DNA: TGTGCCAGCAGCTTGGCGGCAGGGGTCAGCAATCAGCCCCAGCATTTT

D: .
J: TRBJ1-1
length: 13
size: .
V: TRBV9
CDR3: CASSVVDNTEAFF
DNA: TGTGCCAGCAGCGTAGTAGATAACACTGAAGCTTTCTTT

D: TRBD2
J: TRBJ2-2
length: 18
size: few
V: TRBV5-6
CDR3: CASSSGLAGWANTGELFF
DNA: TGTGCCAGCAGCTCGGGACTAGCGGGATGGGCGAACACCGGGGAGCTGTTTTTT

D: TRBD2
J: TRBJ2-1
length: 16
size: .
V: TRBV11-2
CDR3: CASSFLSGSGVNEQFF
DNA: TGTGCCAGCAGCTTCCTAAGCGGGAGCGGGGTCAATGAGCAGTTCTTC

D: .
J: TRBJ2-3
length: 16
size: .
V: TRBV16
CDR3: CASSLPSGRSTDTQYF
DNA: TGTGCCAGCAGCCTGCCCTCTGGGAGGAGTACAGATACGCAGTATTTT

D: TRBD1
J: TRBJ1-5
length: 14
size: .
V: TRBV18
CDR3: CASSQTGVPQPQHF
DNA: TGTGCCAGCTCCCAGACAGGGGTTCCACAGCCCCAGCATTTT

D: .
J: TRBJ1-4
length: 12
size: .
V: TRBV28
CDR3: CATQRGGEKLFF
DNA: TGTGCCACCCAAAGGGGGGGCGAAAAACTGTTTTTT

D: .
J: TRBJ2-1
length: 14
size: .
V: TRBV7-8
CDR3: CASSLESRLNEQFF
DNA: TGTGCCAGCAGCTTAGAGTCCAGGCTTAATGAGCAGTTCTTC